Listed here are 11 T cell receptor beta chains from one sample, sequenced in a study of T-cell memory formation after mild COVID-19 (dated by TCRdb to about 2021). The protocol used for the library was 5' RACE. Sequencing was performed on an Illumina NovaSeq 6000. TCRdb took the public reads, trimmed them with fastp at Q25, ran MiXCR for clone calling and kept in-frame beta chains. Every entry covers one CDR3 protein and lists the most common genes and DNA from its rows. This sample gives around 300,000 distinct CDR3 sequences in total; 19% of them show up just once. Jointly, the top ten make up roughly 21% of the sample. The sequencing input was PBMCs or a T cell subset sorted from them (not recorded which). The receptor source for this set is a man aged 18-30 years who had mild COVID-19 (a few samples of this study predate the infection). The sample titles of this study are shuffled in the database, so cell type and time point are left out; the donor was told from shared clones.

This clonotype appeared many times. The chain uses TRBV29-1 and TRBJ1-1; tentatively, D is TRBD1 (5 bases). This CDR3 spans 15 amino acids. Trimming left V 4 bases short and J 0 bases short, with 15 bases between. Germline V gives CDR1 SQVTM, CDR2 ANQGSEA. CDR3 DNA sequence: TGCAGCGTTGGGGCAGGGTGGGGGATGAACACTGAAGCTTTCTTT. Protein product: CSVGAGWGMNTEAFF.

This clonotype was observed a few times. The chain carries TRBV29-1 and TRBJ2-7; D may be TRBD1 (6 bases). The germline V gene has CDR1 SQVTM and CDR2 ANQGSEA. V was clipped by 0 bases and J by 6 bases, with 18 bases between them. This CDR3 comprises 15 residues. This chain's CDR3 is CSVEDRQGIPSEQYF. The CDR3 nucleotides read TGCAGCGTTGAAGATCGTCAGGGGATCCCCTCCGAGCAGTACTTC.

CDR3 region: CASSLVGLGAKNIQYF. CDR3 sequence (DNA): TGTGCCAGCAGTTTAGTGGGACTTGGAGCCAAAAACATTCAGTACTTC. The chain joins TRBV28 to TRBJ2-4, with a tentative D call TRBD2 (6 bases). From germline, CDR1 is MDHEN and CDR2 SYDVKM. This CDR3 is built from 16 residues. V was shortened by 2 bases and J by 0 bases, with 11 bases between the two germline ends.

This sequence joins TRBV5-1 and TRBJ2-7; the D is unclear. The CDR3 spans 14 residues. The V and J ends lost 1 base and 8 bases respectively, with 16 bases between them. CDR1 and CDR2 (germline): SGHRS, YFSETQ. CDR3 DNA sequence: TGCGCCAGCAGCTTGCCGGGCTTCGGTAATAAGCAGTACTTC. This gives the protein CASSLPGFGNKQYF. The whole variable domain, filled in from reference TRBV5-1 and TRBJ2-7, reads KAGVTQTPRYLIKTRGQQVTLSCSPISGHRSVSWYQQTPGQGLQFLFEYFSETQRNKGNFPGRFSGRQFSNSRSEMNVSTLELGDSALYLCASSLPGFGNKQYFGPGTRLTVT.

A few counts support this clonotype. DNA of the CDR3: TGCGCCAGCAGCCTACGGGACACCATGGGAGGCTACACCTTC. This translates into CASSLRDTMGGYTF. This chain connects TRBV5-1 to TRBJ1-2; maybe TRBD1 (6 bases). Deletions cut 4 bases from V and 8 bases from J, with 18 bases between. This CDR3 spans 14 amino acids. CDR1 and CDR2 from the germline V gene are SGHRS and YFSETQ.

Here the CDR3 reads CASSGLNYGYTF. The DNA of the CDR3 is TGTGCCAGCAGTGGATTAAACTATGGCTACACCTTC. J is TRBJ1-2 and V is TRBV6-5, with D hard to call. The CDR3 has 12 amino acids. Germline-derived CDR1 and CDR2 are MNHEY and SVGAGI. Deletions cut 5 bases from V and 2 bases from J, with 6 bases between.

This clonotype showed up just a few times. This chain connects TRBV7-9 to TRBJ2-7; perhaps D is TRBD1 or TRBD2 (5 bases each). Germline lookup yields CDR1 SEHNR and CDR2 FQNEAQ (reference sequence). The CDR3 has 13 amino acids. V was cut by 4 bases and J by 2 bases, with 9 bases left in between. CDR3 in DNA: TGTGCCAGCAGCTCGGGGCGGGCCTACGAGCAGTACGTC. This sequence encodes CASSSGRAYEQYV.

This clonotype has just a few counts. This chain links TRBV6-2 or TRBV6-3 with TRBJ1-5; D not resolved. Germline CDR1 is MNHEY and CDR2 is SVGEGT. The CDR3 has 16 amino acids. Between the trimmed V and J ends, which lost 2 bases and 2 bases, there was a span of 13 bases. The CDR3 spells CASSYHPAQGNQPQHF. The CDR3 DNA reads as TGTGCCAGCAGTTACCATCCGGCCCAGGGCAATCAGCCCCAGCATTTT.

The chain combines TRBV20-1 with TRBJ1-6; a possible D gene is TRBD1 (6 bases). Trimming cost V 4 bases and J 10 bases, with 14 bases left between them. There are 13 residues in the CDR3. From germline, CDR1 is DFQATT and CDR2 SNEGSKA (reference sequence). CDR3 nucleotide sequence: TGCAGTGCTACTTCCGACAGGCAGTCACCCCTCCACTTT. Its translation: CSATSDRQSPLHF.

V is TRBV6-5 and J is TRBJ2-6; TRBD1 agrees at 7 bases. Germline lookup yields CDR1 MNHEY and CDR2 SVGAGI. This CDR3 contains 18 residues. The V gene end was trimmed by 4 bases and the J gene end by 2 bases; junction bases not matched to a gene: 11. CDR3 nucleotide sequence: TGTGCCAGCAGTTCGGCATCCAGGGGGAACACTGGGGCCAACGTCCTGACTTTC. Its translation is CASSSASRGNTGANVLTF.

V usage is TRBV20-1 and J usage is TRBJ2-2, with TRBD2 matching 9 bases. The CDR3 consists of 19 residues. J gave up 3 bases and V 3 bases, and 17 bases lay outside the gene matches. Germline lookup yields CDR1 DFQATT and CDR2 SNEGSKA (reference sequence). The CDR3 loop reads CSARAERLAGTQDTGELFF. In nucleotides, the CDR3 is TGCAGTGCTAGGGCTGAGAGGCTAGCGGGGACGCAGGACACCGGGGAGCTGTTTTTT.